The entry below describes one T cell receptor (beta chain). Germline V gives CDR1 LNHDA, CDR2 SQIVND (reference sequence). V was cut by 6 bases and J by 4 bases, with 10 bases left in between. The CDR3 is 13 residues long. Both about-4-week and about-12-week second-dose recipients were combined. These data belong to a study of T cell responses to AZD1222 COVID-19 vaccine. Repertoires were generated with immunoSEQ multiplex PCR, while TCRdb's copy carries only in-frame clones and drops some. This table holds around 150,000 clones, over 85% found once. This clonotype originated in an adult who received the AZD1222 COVID-19 vaccine. V is TRBV19 and J is TRBJ1-5; D is undetermined. The input for sequencing was peripheral blood, taken 28 days after the second AZD1222 dose. The CDR3 spells CASSERENQPQHF. The DNA of the CDR3 is TGTGCCAGTAGCGAAAGGGAAAATCAGCCCCAGCATTTT.